Following are 30 T cell receptor beta chains from one sample sequenced in a study of T cells in Graves' hyperthyroidism and ophthalmopathy. The source material, RNA transcripts, was used to amplify TCR beta CDR3 regions. An initial round of RT-PCR targeting the TCR CDR3 relied on the HTBI primer set. One entry per CDR3 protein results from TCRdb running MiXCR on the multiplex PCR reads. The sample has 600,000 or so distinct CDR3 sequences, under 20% seen once. The sample was blood. The receptors here all came from a woman in her 30s with Graves' hyperthyroidism.

This clonotype was counted only a few times. The chain employs TRBV10-3 and TRBJ2-1; 11 positions match TRBD2. The CDR3 is 17 residues long. CDR1 and CDR2 from the germline V gene are ENHRY and SYGVKD. V shed 10 bases and J 4 bases; nucleotides not matched to a gene: 15. The CDR3 here is CASQDTSTSGTYNEQFF. In nucleotides, the CDR3 is TGTGCCAGCCAAGATACCTCGACTAGCGGGACATACAATGAGCAGTTCTTC.

In this sample, this clonotype turned up a few times. The chain employs TRBV9 and TRBJ1-5; no clear D gene. Germline V gene sequence: CDR1 SGDLS, CDR2 YYNGEE. With 3 bases removed from V and 0 bases from J, the gap between germline ends came to 7 bases. The CDR3 consists of 14 residues. Here the CDR3 DNA reads TGTGCCAGCAGCGCCGACGGTAGCAATCAGCCCCAGCATTTT. Protein sequence: CASSADGSNQPQHF.

This clonotype has ten or more counts. The chain employs TRBV7-2 and TRBJ2-7; D is ambiguous. V gave up 1 base and J gave up 2 bases, with 9 bases separating them. Germline V lookup: CDR1 SGHTA, CDR2 FQGNSA. This CDR3 spans 14 amino acids. The CDR3 bases are TGTGCCAGCAGCTTAGAATACAGTGCCTACGAGCAGTACTTC. This encodes CASSLEYSAYEQYF. Drawing the rest from reference TRBV7-2 and TRBJ2-7, the complete variable domain is GAGVSQSPSNKVTEKGKDVELRCDPISGHTALYWYRQSLGQGLEFLIYFQGNSAPDKSGLPSDRFSAERTGGSVSTLTIQRTQQEDSAVYLCASSLEYSAYEQYFGPGTRLTVT.

There are many counts of this clonotype. The V and J genes are TRBV28 and TRBJ2-7; D unclear. This CDR3 is 14 amino acids long. Germline CDR1 reads MDHEN; CDR2 reads SYDVKM. With 2 bases removed from V and 4 bases from J, the gap between germline ends came to 12 bases. CDR3 DNA sequence: TGTGCCAGCAGTTTAGGTGGCTACCAGTACGAGCAGTACTTC. It encodes CASSLGGYQYEQYF.

This clonotype was counted many times. This rearrangement joins TRBV11-3 to TRBJ2-5, with TRBD2 matching over 10 bases. Germline trimming cut 5 bases from V and 5 bases from J; bases unmatched to any gene: 14. Germline CDR1 is SGHNT and CDR2 is YENEEA. The CDR3 totals 17 residues. The CDR3 DNA reads as TGTGCCAGCAGCCCACGGGCTAGCGGGAGAGGGTTGGAGACCCAGTACTTC. Protein sequence: CASSPRASGRGLETQYF. Variable domain in full (rest from reference TRBV11-3 and TRBJ2-5): EAGVVQSPRYKIIEKKQPVAFWCNPISGHNTLYWYLQNLGQGPELLIRYENEEAVDDSQLPKDRFSAERLKGVDSTLKIQPAELGDSAVYLCASSPRASGRGLETQYFGPGTRLLVL.

CDR3 residues: CASSSPRDFPHEQYF. The CDR3 DNA reads TGTGCCAGCAGTTCCCCCCGGGACTTCCCCCACGAGCAGTACTTC. The V call is TRBV6-2 or TRBV6-3, the J call TRBJ2-7; possibly TRBD2 for D (6 bases). The germline V and J ends were trimmed by 4 bases and 5 bases, with 18 bases remaining between them. The CDR3 totals 15 residues. Germline CDR1 is MNHEY and CDR2 is SVGEGT.

This clonotype was counted many times. The chain combines TRBV6-1 with TRBJ1-3; possible D gene TRBD1, 5 bases. Trimming took off 5 bases at V and 3 bases at J, with 14 bases between the two ends. Per germline, CDR1 MNHNS and CDR2 SASEGT. This CDR3 is built from 15 residues. CDR3 nucleotides: TGTGCCAGCAGTTACTCATTAGGGGTTGGAAACACCATATATTTT. Its protein is CASSYSLGVGNTIYF.

The sample holds many counts of this clonotype. This chain joins TRBV18 and TRBJ2-3; 9 positions agree with TRBD1. Per germline, CDR1 KGHSH and CDR2 LQKENI. The CDR3 has 15 amino acids. Unmatched junction bases numbered 3, after V lost 3 bases and J lost 2 bases. Here the CDR3 reads CASSPRDRVTDTQYF. The CDR3 DNA reads as TGTGCCAGCTCACCCCGGGACAGGGTCACAGATACGCAGTATTTT.

This clonotype was detected only a few times. The chain links TRBV30 to TRBJ2-7; D ambiguous. The CDR3 is 12 amino acids. V was trimmed by 0 bases and J by 6 bases, leaving 9 bases between them. CDR1 GTSNPN and CDR2 SVGIG come from the germline V gene (reference sequence). The CDR3 nucleotides are TGTGCCTGGAGTGTCTGGGGTAGCGAGCAGTACTTC. Its protein product is CAWSVWGSEQYF.

This clonotype was detected ten times or more. A junction end diverges from the germline sequence, so it may reflect a read error. The CDR3 sequence: CASSSNNYGYTF. DNA of the CDR3: TGCGCCAGCAGTTCTAATAACTATGGCTACACCTTC. This chain uses TRBV28 with TRBJ1-2; D remains unclear. This CDR3 has 12 residues. Germline CDR1 MDHEN, CDR2 SYDVKM.

This clonotype appeared a few times. This could be a read error, since a much larger clone is one nucleotide away. V usage is TRBV28 and J usage is TRBJ2-7; D is ambiguous. CDR1 MDHEN and CDR2 SYDVKM come from the germline V gene. The CDR3 loop spans 16 amino acids. CDR3 DNA: TGTGCCAGCAGTCACCCCGCTGGTAGCCTCTCCTACGAGCAGCACTTC. Translating it yields CASSHPAGSLSYEQHF.

This clonotype was found a few times. The rearrangement joins TRBV5-6 to TRBJ2-3; 8 bases agree with TRBD1. This CDR3 is built from 15 residues. Germline-derived CDR1 and CDR2 are SGHDT and YYEEEE. With 4 bases clipped from V and 7 bases from J, the junction kept 11 bases outside the gene matches. The CDR3 sequence is CASSRGQDPVNTQYF. As DNA, the CDR3 is TGTGCCAGCAGCCGGGGACAGGACCCGGTGAATACGCAGTATTTT.

This clonotype has ten or more counts. The J gene is TRBJ2-7, the V gene TRBV28; D is uncertain. The CDR3 is 13 amino acids. The V gene's germline CDR1 is MDHEN and CDR2 SYDVKM. Trimming left V 5 bases short and J 9 bases short, with 17 bases between. In DNA form, the CDR3 reads TGTGCCAGCAGTCCCCGTATATTTGATTGGCAGTACTTC. This gives the protein CASSPRIFDWQYF.

This clonotype was recorded many times. The gene calls are TRBV2 and TRBJ2-1; 10 bases are a match to TRBD2. The junction had 6 bases not matched to a gene; V was cut back by 1 base and J by 9 bases. Germline assignment: CDR1 SNHLY and CDR2 FYNNEI. The CDR3 runs to 15 residues. The CDR3 loop reads CASSEGLAGLFEQFF. CDR3 sequence (DNA): TGTGCCAGCAGTGAAGGACTAGCGGGCCTCTTTGAGCAGTTCTTC.

The chain is built from TRBV6-1 and TRBJ2-1; D is unclear. This CDR3 has 16 amino acids. V lost 5 bases and J 0 bases, leaving 14 bases between the germline ends. Germline V gene data show CDR1 as MNHNS and CDR2 as SASEGT. The CDR3 DNA is TGTGCCAGCAGTCCGCCAAAGATGAGCTCCTACAATGAGCAGTTCTTC. It translates to CASSPPKMSSYNEQFF.

The table lists this clonotype with a few counts. The gene calls are TRBV4-3 and TRBJ2-7, with 7 nucleotides matching TRBD1. Germline CDR1 reads LGHNA; CDR2 reads YSLEER. CDR3 length: 14 residues. J was trimmed by 3 bases and V by 4 bases; bases with no gene match: 6. The CDR3 here is CASSPTGAFYEQYF. CDR3 sequence (DNA): TGCGCCAGCAGCCCTACAGGGGCATTCTACGAGCAGTACTTC.

Remarks on this clonotype: A clone one base away is much larger, so this may be a read error. The V gene is TRBV30, the J gene TRBJ2-3; the D is unclear. CDR3 length: 10 residues. Germline CDR1 is GTSNPN and CDR2 is SVGIG (reference sequence). The CDR3 DNA follows: TGTGCCTGGAGTGGAGATGCGCAGTATTTT. It encodes CAWSGDAQYF. Based on the CDR3 plus reference TRBV30 and TRBJ2-3, the full variable domain is SQTIHQWPATLVQPVGSPLSLECTVEGTSNPNLYWYRQAAGRGLQLLFYSVGIGQISSEVPQNLSASRPQDRQFILSSKKLLLSDSGFYLCAWSGDAQYFGPGTRLTVL.

Worth noting for this clonotype: Just one base apart from a much larger clone, this may be a read error. The rearrangement links TRBV12-3 or TRBV12-4 to TRBJ2-3; 8 nucleotides match TRBD2. The CDR3 runs to 17 residues. CDR3 amino acids: CASGRVGLAGSTDTKYF. DNA of the CDR3: TGTGCCAGTGGGCGGGTTGGGCTAGCGGGTAGCACAGATACGAAGTATTTT.

This chain uses TRBV20-1 with TRBJ2-7; no clear D. Trimming pared 7 bases from V and 4 bases from J, leaving 11 bases between. Germline assignment: CDR1 DFQATT and CDR2 SNEGSKA (reference sequence). The CDR3 is made up of 11 amino acids. CDR3 nucleotide sequence: TGCAGTGTCCAGTTGGGTTACGAGCAGTACTTC. As protein: CSVQLGYEQYF.

This clonotype was recorded many times. The chain uses TRBV6-6 and TRBJ2-4; 9 nucleotides align to TRBD1. CDR1 is MNHNY, CDR2 SVGAGI, per germline (reference sequence). V lost 2 bases to trimming and J lost 0 bases; unmatched junction nucleotides: 5. The CDR3 consists of 17 residues. The DNA of the CDR3 is TGTGCCAGCAGTTACAGGGACAGGGAATTAGCCAAAAACATTCAGTACTTC. It yields the protein CASSYRDRELAKNIQYF.

DNA for the CDR3: TGTGCCAGCAGCTTAGCGCAGGGTCAGCCCCAGCATTTT. It codes for CASSLAQGQPQHF. The V and J genes are TRBV7-9 and TRBJ1-5; a weak D match, TRBD1 (5 bases). Germline CDR1 and CDR2: SEHNR and FQNEAQ (reference sequence). CDR3 size: 13 residues. The V end was cut by 0 bases, the J end by 6 bases, with 6 bases between.

There are many counts of this clonotype. This chain uses TRBV4-1 with TRBJ2-1; 7 bases line up with TRBD2. CDR1 and CDR2 (germline): MGHRA, YSYEKL. After removal of 4 bases from V and 4 bases from J, the junction contained 10 bases not matched to a gene. The CDR3 runs to 16 residues. The chain's CDR3 is CASSLLSSGVYNEQFF. The CDR3 DNA follows: TGCGCCAGCAGCCTCCTTTCTAGCGGTGTTTACAATGAGCAGTTCTTC.

This clonotype was seen ten or more times. This CDR3 reads CASDLYGGERGKTVGNIQYF. CDR3 nucleotides: TGTGCCAGCGACCTTTATGGGGGAGAGAGGGGGAAGACGGTCGGGAACATTCAGTACTTC. The V and J genes are TRBV28 and TRBJ2-4; a possible D gene is TRBD1 (6 bases). Germline CDR1 reads MDHEN; CDR2 reads SYDVKM. The length of the CDR3 is 20 residues. The V gene lost 8 bases and the J gene lost 7 bases, with 36 bases spanning the gap.

This clonotype showed up many times. V is TRBV15 and J is TRBJ2-7; TRBD2 matches at 9 bases. CDR3 length: 15 amino acids. The germline V gene encodes CDR1 LNHNV and CDR2 YYDKDF (reference sequence). V lost 3 bases, J lost 3 bases, and 6 bases stayed unmatched. The CDR3 sequence is CATSSMQTSGYEQYF. The CDR3 coding sequence is TGTGCCACCAGCAGCATGCAGACTAGCGGCTACGAGCAGTACTTC.

This clonotype was seen more than once but under ten times. The V gene is TRBV20-1, the J gene TRBJ2-2; possible D gene TRBD1, 5 bases. Germline V CDR1 and CDR2: DFQATT, SNEGSKA (reference sequence). The CDR3 contains 11 residues. Trimming shortened V by 8 bases and J by 4 bases, and 8 bases separated the two germline ends. CDR3 amino acids: CSMQGTGELFF. CDR3 DNA: TGCAGTATGCAGGGCACCGGGGAGCTGTTTTTT.

This clonotype was seen more than once but under ten times. The chain's CDR3 is CASSQRTGTYEQYF. As DNA, the CDR3 is TGTGCCAGCAGCCAGAGGACAGGCACCTACGAGCAGTACTTC. V and J are TRBV13 and TRBJ2-7; TRBD1 agrees at 7 bases. V dropped 5 bases and J dropped 2; count of bases not matched to a gene: 6. Germline loops: CDR1 PRHDT, CDR2 FYEKMQ (reference sequence). The CDR3 contains 14 residues.

The chain joins TRBV28 to TRBJ2-2; no firm D call. The V end was cut by 6 bases, the J end by 2 bases, with 13 bases between. This CDR3 is 15 amino acids long. Germline-derived CDR1 and CDR2 are MDHEN and SYDVKM. CDR3 amino acids: CASRTLGINTGELFF. Written as DNA, the CDR3 is TGTGCCAGCAGGACTCTAGGAATCAACACCGGGGAGCTGTTTTTT.

The chain combines TRBV11-2 with TRBJ2-7, with 10 positions matching TRBD2. The CDR3 has 16 residues. Looked up from germline, CDR1 is SGHAT and CDR2 is FQNNGV. With V trimmed by 1 base and J by 4 bases, 7 bases remained unmatched. The CDR3: CASSLGVAGGFYEQYF. DNA for the CDR3: TGTGCCAGCAGCTTAGGGGTAGCGGGAGGCTTTTACGAGCAGTACTTC. Complete variable domain (other parts from reference TRBV11-2 and TRBJ2-7): EAGVAQSPRYKIIEKRQSVAFWCNPISGHATLYWYQQILGQGPKLLIQFQNNGVVDDSQLPKDRFSAERLKGVDSTLKIQPAKLEDSAVYLCASSLGVAGGFYEQYFGPGTRLTVT.

This clonotype was seen ten or more times. This rearrangement joins TRBV30 to TRBJ1-5; no clear D. V was pared by 0 bases and J by 5 bases, with 8 bases between. Germline lookup yields CDR1 GTSNPN and CDR2 SVGIG (reference sequence). This CDR3 is 13 amino acids long. CDR3 region: CAWSVRTDQPQHF. DNA of the CDR3: TGTGCCTGGAGTGTACGTACGGATCAGCCCCAGCATTTT. Supplemented by reference TRBV30 and TRBJ1-5, the full variable domain reads SQTIHQWPATLVQPVGSPLSLECTVEGTSNPNLYWYRQAAGRGLQLLFYSVGIGQISSEVPQNLSASRPQDRQFILSSKKLLLSDSGFYLCAWSVRTDQPQHFGDGTRLSIL.

This chain links TRBV5-1 with TRBJ2-7; 8 nucleotides align to TRBD1. The CDR3 sequence is 13 residues long. The junction had 7 bases not matched to a gene; V was cut back by 4 bases and J by 7 bases. The germline V gene encodes CDR1 SGHRS and CDR2 YFSETQ. CDR3 in amino acids: CASSGQGIREQYF. The CDR3 DNA is TGCGCCAGCAGCGGACAGGGAATAAGGGAGCAGTACTTC. Filled out from reference TRBV5-1 and TRBJ2-7, the complete variable domain reads KAGVTQTPRYLIKTRGQQVTLSCSPISGHRSVSWYQQTPGQGLQFLFEYFSETQRNKGNFPGRFSGRQFSNSRSEMNVSTLELGDSALYLCASSGQGIREQYFGPGTRLTVT.